Presented here are 20 T cell receptor beta chains from one specimen sequenced in a study. TCRdb independently ran MiXCR on the RT-PCR reads; one entry per CDR3 protein. The repertoire holds 550,000 to 750,000 distinct CDR3 sequences, with approximately 15% as singletons. The sample taken for sequencing was memory CD4+ T cells from blood. The receptors stem from a female donor in good health, serving as a healthy control.

The table lists this clonotype with many counts. CDR3 nucleotides: TGTGCCAGCAGTTTAGCCAGGTGGCAGGGGATCTCCTACGAGCAGTACTTC. The encoded protein is CASSLARWQGISYEQYF. The chain uses TRBV12-3 or TRBV12-4 and TRBJ2-7; perhaps TRBD1 as D (6 bases). The CDR3 totals 17 residues. Trimming cost V 0 bases and J 0 bases, with 15 bases left between them.

This clonotype was detected a few times. This rearrangement joins TRBV2 to TRBJ2-7; D is perhaps TRBD2 (5 bases). CDR3 size: 12 residues. Trimming shortened V by 3 bases and J by 6 bases, and 9 bases separated the two germline ends. Germline-derived CDR1 and CDR2 are SNHLY and FYNNEI. The CDR3 sequence: CASSEESGEQYF. The CDR3 nucleotides are TGTGCCAGCAGTGAGGAGAGCGGCGAGCAGTACTTC.

The J gene is TRBJ1-3, the V gene TRBV15, with D perhaps TRBD1 (5 bases). V lost 0 bases to trimming and J lost 8 bases, with 11 bases between them. The CDR3 sequence is 14 residues long. The germline gives CDR1 LNHNV, CDR2 YYDKDF (reference sequence). CDR3 sequence (DNA): TGTGCCACCAGCAGAGATCCAGGGATTCACACCATATATTTT. Its translation: CATSRDPGIHTIYF.

The gene calls are TRBV27 and TRBJ2-7; D remains unclear. Trimming took off 7 bases at V and 2 bases at J, with 9 bases between the two ends. Germline CDR1 is MNHEY and CDR2 is SMNVEV (reference sequence). The CDR3 has 12 residues. The chain's CDR3 is CASISRTYEQYF. The CDR3 DNA follows: TGTGCCAGCATAAGCAGAACCTACGAGCAGTACTTC.

A remark on this clonotype: A junction end diverges from the germline sequence, so it may reflect a read error. V and J are TRBV10-3 and TRBJ1-2; D is unresolved. This CDR3 is 12 amino acids long. Germline V gene data show CDR1 as ENHRY and CDR2 as SYGVKD. The CDR3 nucleotides read TGTGCCCTCAGCGGAGGGAACTATGGCTACACCTTC. Residues: CALSGGNYGYTF.

This clonotype was recorded many times. The rearrangement uses TRBV12-3 or TRBV12-4 and TRBJ2-1; tentative D call: TRBD1 (5 bases). Trimming took 6 bases from V and 4 from J, leaving 19 bases between them. The CDR3 length is 16 residues. This CDR3 reads CASRSFGATGYNEQFF. Here the CDR3 DNA reads TGTGCCAGCAGATCTTTTGGGGCTACCGGATACAATGAGCAGTTCTTC.

V gene TRBV2 combines with J gene TRBJ2-1; the match to TRBD2 covers 10 bases. Germline lookup yields CDR1 SNHLY and CDR2 FYNNEI. V gave up 9 bases and J gave up 7 bases; unmatched junction bases: 6. This CDR3 has 13 residues. Here the CDR3 reads CASAGLAANEQFF. As DNA, the CDR3 is TGTGCCAGTGCAGGACTAGCGGCAAATGAGCAGTTCTTC. Together with reference TRBV2 and TRBJ2-1, the CDR3 gives the full variable domain: EPEVTQTPSHQVTQMGQEVILRCVPISNHLYFYWYRQILGQKVEFLVSFYNNEISEKSEIFDDQFSVERPDGSNFTLKIRSTKLEDSAMYFCASAGLAANEQFFGPGTRLTVL.

This clonotype was found a few times. The CDR3: CASSQDAGPGVYEQYF. In DNA form, the CDR3 reads TGCGCCAGCAGCCAAGACGCCGGACCAGGGGTCTACGAGCAGTACTTC. J is TRBJ2-7 and V is TRBV4-3, with a possible D match to TRBD1 (6 bases). This CDR3 is built from 16 residues. Per the germline V gene, CDR1 is LGHNA and CDR2 is YSLEER. V shed 0 bases and J shed 3 bases, with 15 bases lying between them.

This clonotype was detected only a few times. This chain joins TRBV6-1 and TRBJ1-2; 7 nucleotides line up with TRBD1. Trimming cost V 4 bases and J 8 bases; bases outside gene matches: 10. Germline-derived CDR1 and CDR2 are MNHNS and SASEGT. This CDR3 has 14 amino acids. The CDR3 is CASSARGFDRGYTF. CDR3 DNA: TGTGCCAGCAGTGCCAGGGGGTTTGATCGGGGCTACACCTTC.

This chain uses TRBV25-1 with TRBJ2-1; 8 nucleotides agree with TRBD2. Germline V gene lookup returns CDR1 MGHDK and CDR2 SYGVNS. The CDR3 consists of 15 residues. The V and J ends lost 7 bases and 3 bases, in that order; junction bases with no gene match: 8. CDR3 sequence: CASNRAGDLYNEQFF. In DNA form, the CDR3 reads TGTGCCAGCAATAGAGCGGGAGATCTCTACAATGAGCAGTTCTTC.

A few counts support this clonotype. This sequence joins TRBV20-1 and TRBJ1-5, with 10 bases aligning to TRBD1. This CDR3 spans 15 amino acids. The trim removed 1 base at V and 3 bases at J, leaving 3 bases unmatched. CDR1 and CDR2 from the germline V gene are DFQATT and SNEGSKA (reference sequence). This CDR3 reads CSARVDRGLNQPQHF. CDR3 DNA: TGCAGTGCTAGAGTAGACAGGGGGCTCAATCAGCCCCAGCATTTT.

This clonotype was found a few times. This sequence joins TRBV28 and TRBJ1-1; TRBD1 agrees at 8 bases. Germline CDR1 MDHEN, CDR2 SYDVKM. V lost 2 bases and J lost 1; bases outside the gene matches: 6. This CDR3 has 16 amino acids. CDR3: CASSLIGGTGNTEAFF. CDR3 nucleotides: TGTGCCAGCAGTTTAATAGGAGGGACAGGGAACACTGAAGCTTTCTTT.

This clonotype was counted at least ten times. The J gene is TRBJ2-5, the V gene TRBV20-1; either TRBD1 or TRBD2 may supply D (5 bases each). CDR1 is DFQATT and CDR2 is SNEGSKA in the germline V gene (reference sequence). The length of the CDR3 is 12 residues. Trimming cost V 1 base and J 9 bases, with 12 bases left between them. The CDR3 sequence: CSARAKLGAQYF. Here the CDR3 DNA reads TGCAGTGCTAGAGCGAAGTTGGGGGCCCAGTACTTC.

This rearrangement joins TRBV15 to TRBJ2-1; 7 bases fit TRBD2. The CDR3 runs to 18 residues. V lost 0 bases, J lost 4 bases, and 12 bases stayed unmatched. Germline-derived CDR1 and CDR2 are LNHNV and YYDKDF (reference sequence). In DNA form, the CDR3 reads TGTGCCACCAGCAGAGATATTTTCGGGACTATGAATTACAATGAGCAGTTCTTC. Its translation: CATSRDIFGTMNYNEQFF.

This clonotype showed up many times. The genes are TRBV6-5 and TRBJ1-2, with D uncertain. Germline CDR1 reads MNHEY; CDR2 reads SVGAGI. V lost 0 bases to trimming and J lost 3 bases, with 8 bases between them. The CDR3 loop spans 14 amino acids. CDR3 protein: CASSYSTEYYGYTF. As DNA, the CDR3 is TGTGCCAGCAGTTACTCTACAGAATACTATGGCTACACCTTC.

The sample holds many counts of this clonotype. The J gene is TRBJ1-6, the V gene TRBV6-5; possibly TRBD1 for D (5 bases). The CDR3 runs to 15 residues. V lost 9 bases and J 1 base, leaving 13 bases between the germline ends. Germline V gene lookup returns CDR1 MNHEY and CDR2 SVGAGI. The CDR3 nucleotides read TGTGCCAGTCAACGACAGCAGTCCTATAATTCACCCCTCCACTTT. Protein: CASQRQQSYNSPLHF.

This clonotype was recorded many times. This rearrangement joins TRBV6-6 to TRBJ2-5; D is unresolved. CDR1 is MNHNY, CDR2 SVGAGI, per germline (reference sequence). Trimming pared 2 bases from V and 5 bases from J, leaving 12 bases between. The length of the CDR3 is 14 residues. CDR3 nucleotide sequence: TGTGCCAGCAGTTACAGCAGGTCGTCGGAGACCCAGTACTTC. This gives the protein CASSYSRSSETQYF.

The chain has TRBV7-9 and TRBJ1-1, with TRBD1 as a possible D gene (6 bases). This CDR3 is 15 amino acids long. V lost 3 bases, J lost 4 bases, and 15 bases lay in between. Per germline, CDR1 SEHNR and CDR2 FQNEAQ (reference sequence). The CDR3 DNA sequence: TGTGCCAGCAGCTTCGGGGGCGCCTTAGGCACTGAAGCTTTCTTT. Protein: CASSFGGALGTEAFF.

The table lists this clonotype with a few counts. The rearrangement joins TRBV5-1 to TRBJ1-4; weak D call: TRBD1 (5 bases). The CDR3 length is 14 residues. Germline lookup yields CDR1 SGHRS and CDR2 YFSETQ. The germline V and J ends were trimmed by 5 bases and 3 bases, with 11 bases remaining between them. The CDR3 here is CASRQGSANEKLFF. The CDR3, as DNA: TGCGCCAGCAGGCAGGGCTCTGCTAATGAAAAACTGTTTTTT.

This clonotype was seen at least ten times. V usage is TRBV5-8 and J usage is TRBJ2-3; D may be TRBD2 (5 bases). The CDR3 has 15 residues. Germline V gene lookup returns CDR1 SGHTS and CDR2 YDEGEE. V was shortened by 3 bases and J by 6 bases, with 17 bases between the two germline ends. CDR3 DNA: TGTGCCAGCAGCTGGGCCGGAGGAGTGAGTGATACGCAGTATTTT. This sequence encodes CASSWAGGVSDTQYF.